These T cell receptor beta chains were read from a single sample in a study of OX40 agonist ivuxolimab in advanced cancers. The assay was immunoSEQ multiplex PCR, and TCRdb's table has in-frame clones only and misses some. The sample has 43,000 or so clones; roughly 89% are singletons. The sample in question was CD4+ or CD8+ T cells sorted from blood, obtained in a trial of the OX40 agonist ivuxolimab. Source of these receptors: an adult with an advanced solid tumor such as melanoma, head and neck, liver or kidney cancer. CDR3s include the opening cysteine and the closing phenylalanine or tryptophan. Each record gives: V gene, J gene, CDR3 protein.

V gene: TRBV28
J gene: TRBJ1-2
CDR3 protein: CATNRDNYGYTF

V gene: TRBV18
J gene: TRBJ2-6
CDR3 protein: CASTGSSGRGGANVLTF

V gene: TRBV18
J gene: TRBJ2-1
CDR3 protein: CASSPPGNEQFF

V gene: TRBV2
J gene: TRBJ2-7
CDR3 protein: CASSLGTSGKDEQYF

V gene: TRBV28
J gene: TRBJ1-5
CDR3 protein: CASSLLVKPQHF

V gene: TRBV4-1
J gene: TRBJ1-1
CDR3 protein: CASSHRQETNTEAFF

V gene: TRBV5-1
J gene: TRBJ2-3
CDR3 protein: CASSSEGQHTDTQYF

V gene: TRBV28
J gene: TRBJ2-1
CDR3 protein: CASSSYYNEQFF

V gene: TRBV6-4
J gene: TRBJ2-3
CDR3 protein: CASSELAGTDTQYF

V gene: TRBV5-4
J gene: TRBJ1-4
CDR3 protein: CASSLGQGPNEKLFF

V gene: TRBV19
J gene: TRBJ2-2
CDR3 protein: CASSIGPTGELFF

V gene: TRBV19
J gene: TRBJ1-3
CDR3 protein: CASRVGDTVNTIYF

V gene: TRBV27
J gene: TRBJ2-4
CDR3 protein: CASSLLRDRENIQYF

V gene: TRBV27
J gene: TRBJ2-1
CDR3 protein: CASSVTPYSYNEQFF

V gene: TRBV9
J gene: TRBJ2-7
CDR3 protein: CASSVTSTGVYEQYF

V gene: TRBV18
J gene: TRBJ2-4
CDR3 protein: CASSPMVGQAPGLTKNIQYF

V gene: TRBV7-3
J gene: TRBJ2-5
CDR3 protein: CASSKGTLETQYF

V gene: TRBV10-3
J gene: TRBJ2-3
CDR3 protein: CAISQAGRGARTDTQYF

V gene: TRBV7-9
J gene: TRBJ2-7
CDR3 protein: CASSLGGLGYEQYF

V gene: TRBV7-9
J gene: TRBJ1-3
CDR3 protein: CASSNLRGGPAGNTIYF

V gene: TRBV10-1
J gene: TRBJ2-2
CDR3 protein: CASSESIAGGPAGELFF

V gene: TRBV7-9
J gene: TRBJ2-3
CDR3 protein: CASSLLGSTDTQYF

V gene: TRBV18
J gene: TRBJ2-7
CDR3 protein: CASSPQQDGPSYEQYF

V gene: TRBV5-1
J gene: TRBJ1-1
CDR3 protein: CASSSRRRGHTEAFF

V gene: TRBV7-9
J gene: TRBJ2-1
CDR3 protein: CASSFRDYSGNSYNEQFF

V gene: TRBV7-8
J gene: TRBJ1-5
CDR3 protein: CASSPQGQLNNQPQHF

V gene: TRBV5-1
J gene: TRBJ2-3
CDR3 protein: CASSPRTSGGTDTQYF

V gene: TRBV5-4
J gene: TRBJ2-1
CDR3 protein: CASSSLTSRNEQFF

V gene: TRBV23-1
J gene: TRBJ1-3
CDR3 protein: CASSQLYISGNTIYF

V gene: TRBV6-5
J gene: TRBJ1-1
CDR3 protein: CASSYSGRRGTEAFF

V gene: TRBV5-4
J gene: TRBJ2-5
CDR3 protein: CASSLGLAGASETQYF

V gene: TRBV11-2
J gene: TRBJ2-7
CDR3 protein: CASSTGPSGIGYEQYF

V gene: TRBV6-5
J gene: .
CDR3 protein: CASSSHGGTSYEQYF

V gene: TRBV28
J gene: TRBJ2-2
CDR3 protein: CASSLSEDSTGELFF

V gene: TRBV5-1
J gene: TRBJ2-2
CDR3 protein: CASSASGFGTGELFF

V gene: TRBV11-2
J gene: TRBJ2-7
CDR3 protein: CASSPSGTLYEQYF

V gene: TRBV2
J gene: TRBJ2-5
CDR3 protein: CASSEGAGTGGQETQYF

V gene: TRBV28
J gene: TRBJ1-6
CDR3 protein: CATQGGSGNSPLHF

V gene: TRBV7-2
J gene: TRBJ2-5
CDR3 protein: CASSLDRVQETQYF

V gene: TRBV2
J gene: TRBJ2-1
CDR3 protein: CASSGLWDEQFF

V gene: TRBV19
J gene: TRBJ2-7
CDR3 protein: CASSRPSGDSYEQYF